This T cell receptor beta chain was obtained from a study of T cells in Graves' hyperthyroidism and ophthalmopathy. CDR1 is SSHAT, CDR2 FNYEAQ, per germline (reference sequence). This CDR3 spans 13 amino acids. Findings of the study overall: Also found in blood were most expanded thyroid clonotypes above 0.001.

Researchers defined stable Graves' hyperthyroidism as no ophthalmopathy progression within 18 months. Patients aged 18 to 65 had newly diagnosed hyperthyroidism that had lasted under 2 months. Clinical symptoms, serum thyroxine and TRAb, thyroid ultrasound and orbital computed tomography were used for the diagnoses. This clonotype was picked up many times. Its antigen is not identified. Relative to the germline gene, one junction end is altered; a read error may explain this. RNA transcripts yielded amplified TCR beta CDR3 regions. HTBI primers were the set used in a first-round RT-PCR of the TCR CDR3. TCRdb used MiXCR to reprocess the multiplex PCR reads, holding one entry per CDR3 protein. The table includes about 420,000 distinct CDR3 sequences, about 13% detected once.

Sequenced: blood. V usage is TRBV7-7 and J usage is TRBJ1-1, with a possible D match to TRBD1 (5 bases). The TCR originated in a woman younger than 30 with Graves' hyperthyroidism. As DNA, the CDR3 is TGTGCTAGCAGCGTGTTGGGGGGCACTGAAGCTTTCTTT. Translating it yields CASSVLGGTEAFF. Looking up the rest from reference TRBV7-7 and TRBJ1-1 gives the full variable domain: GAGVSQSPRYKVTKRGQDVTLRCDPISSHATLYWYQQALGQGPEFLTYFNYEAQPDKSGLPSDRFSAERPEGSISTLTIQRTEQRDSAMYRCASSVLGGTEAFFGQGTRLTVV.